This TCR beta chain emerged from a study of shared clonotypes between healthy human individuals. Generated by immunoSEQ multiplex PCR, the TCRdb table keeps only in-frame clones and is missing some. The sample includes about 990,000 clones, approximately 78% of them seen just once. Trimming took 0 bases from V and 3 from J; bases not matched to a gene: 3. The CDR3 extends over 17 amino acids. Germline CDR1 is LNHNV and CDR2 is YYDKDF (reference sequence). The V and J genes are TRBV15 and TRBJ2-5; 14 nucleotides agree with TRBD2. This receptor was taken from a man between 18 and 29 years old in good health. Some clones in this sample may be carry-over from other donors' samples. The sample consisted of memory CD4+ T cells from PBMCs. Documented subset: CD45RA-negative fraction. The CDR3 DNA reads TGTGCCACCAGCAGAGATGGGACTAGCGGGAGTGAAGAGACCCAGTACTTC. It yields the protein CATSRDGTSGSEETQYF.